Each of the 24 T cell receptor beta chains below was sequenced from the same sample in a study of response to subunit inactivated influenza vaccine. TCRdb recomputed calls from the RT-PCR reads with MiXCR, one row per CDR3 protein. Among about half a million distinct CDR3 sequences, roughly 8.2% were seen once, and the ten largest hold over 10%. The sample in question was PBMCs from blood, obtained about 23 months after vaccination. Receptors were obtained from a man between 45 and 75 years old who received an inactivated influenza vaccine.

This clonotype was counted many times. This sequence joins TRBV29-1 and TRBJ2-2; 8 positions agree with TRBD2. The CDR3 consists of 14 residues. Looked up from germline, CDR1 is SQVTM and CDR2 is ANQGSEA. V gave up 2 bases and J gave up 7 bases; unmatched junction bases: 6. The CDR3 loop is CSVERTSFGGELFF. DNA of the CDR3: TGCAGCGTTGAAAGGACTAGCTTCGGCGGGGAGCTGTTTTTT.

This clonotype was observed a handful of times. The chain uses TRBV5-1 and TRBJ1-1; 9 nucleotides agree with TRBD1. The germline gives CDR1 SGHRS, CDR2 YFSETQ. J lost 4 bases, V lost 4 bases, and 5 bases had no gene match. This CDR3 contains 14 residues. The CDR3 loop is CASSGTGRGTEAFF. The CDR3 DNA follows: TGCGCCAGCAGCGGGACAGGGAGGGGCACTGAAGCTTTCTTT. The whole variable domain, remainder taken from reference TRBV5-1 and TRBJ1-1, is KAGVTQTPRYLIKTRGQQVTLSCSPISGHRSVSWYQQTPGQGLQFLFEYFSETQRNKGNFPGRFSGRQFSNSRSEMNVSTLELGDSALYLCASSGTGRGTEAFFGQGTRLTVV.

This clonotype was counted ten times or more. The chain uses TRBV30 and TRBJ2-1; weak D call: TRBD1 (5 bases). The CDR3 has 13 amino acids. Trimming cost V 2 bases and J 6 bases, with 11 bases left between them. CDR1 is GTSNPN and CDR2 is SVGIG in the germline V gene (reference sequence). This CDR3 reads CAWSPGHTNEQFF. The CDR3 DNA sequence: TGTGCCTGGAGTCCCGGACACACCAATGAGCAGTTCTTC.

Many counts were recorded for this clonotype. V and J are TRBV6-5 and TRBJ1-6, with unresolved D. Germline V gene sequence: CDR1 MNHEY, CDR2 SVGAGI. V lost 0 bases and J 9 bases, leaving 6 bases between the germline ends. This CDR3 has 13 amino acids. CDR3 in DNA: TGTGCCAGCAGTTACTCGAACAGTTCACCCCTCCACTTT. Translated: CASSYSNSSPLHF.

The chain joins TRBV20-1 to TRBJ1-1; weak D call: TRBD1 (5 bases). The CDR3 loop spans 12 amino acids. V lost 6 bases, J lost 2 bases, and 10 bases lay in between. The germline gives CDR1 DFQATT, CDR2 SNEGSKA (reference sequence). This chain's CDR3 is CSAAQGNTEAFF. CDR3 bases: TGCAGTGCGGCCCAGGGTAACACTGAAGCTTTCTTT.

This clonotype was counted only a few times. The rearrangement links TRBV20-1 to TRBJ2-6; possibly TRBD1 or TRBD2 for D (5 bases each). V was clipped by 0 bases and J by 4 bases, with 16 bases between them. Looked up from germline, CDR1 is DFQATT and CDR2 is SNEGSKA (reference sequence). The CDR3 consists of 17 residues. The CDR3 spells CSARDRKEDIGANVLTF. Written as DNA, the CDR3 is TGCAGTGCTAGAGATCGGAAGGAGGACATCGGGGCCAACGTCCTGACTTTC.

There are a few counts of this clonotype. The chain is built from TRBV2 and TRBJ2-5; D gene unclear. The germline V and J ends were trimmed by 1 base and 5 bases, with 8 bases remaining between them. In germline, CDR1 is SNHLY, CDR2 FYNNEI. The CDR3 contains 13 residues. The DNA for the CDR3 is TGTGCCAGCAGTGAAGTCTTGGGGGAGACCCAGTACTTC. It specifies CASSEVLGETQYF.

This clonotype has ten or more counts. The rearrangement uses TRBV5-6 and TRBJ2-7; 8 bases fit TRBD1. The J segment lost 4 bases and the V segment lost 3 bases, leaving 9 bases of the junction unmatched. Germline V CDR1 and CDR2: SGHDT, YYEEEE. The CDR3 sequence is 15 residues long. For the CDR3, the DNA is TGTGCCAGCAGCTGGCCCGGGACAGGATTTTACGAGCAGTACTTC. Protein product: CASSWPGTGFYEQYF.

This clonotype was recorded a few times. V and J are TRBV20-1 and TRBJ2-2; 9 bases agree with TRBD1. Losses at the gene ends were 1 base for V and 1 base for J; bases not matched to a gene: 10. Germline V gives CDR1 DFQATT, CDR2 SNEGSKA (reference sequence). The CDR3 extends over 18 amino acids. For the CDR3, the DNA is TGCAGTGCTAGAGGTCGTCAAGAGGGACAGGGGAACACCGGGGAGCTGTTTTTT. This sequence encodes CSARGRQEGQGNTGELFF.

This clonotype was detected only a few times. CDR3 loop: CSAKGRGAPDTQYF. In DNA, the CDR3 is TGCAGTGCCAAAGGCCGGGGTGCTCCAGATACGCAGTATTTT. This chain joins TRBV20-1 and TRBJ2-3, with D possibly matching TRBD2 (5 bases). The CDR3 has 14 amino acids. The germline V gene has CDR1 DFQATT and CDR2 SNEGSKA (reference sequence). The V gene lost 6 bases and the J gene lost 4 bases, with 17 bases spanning the gap.

The chain carries TRBV5-1 and TRBJ2-3; no firm D call. This CDR3 has 14 residues. V lost 4 bases and J lost 3, with 12 bases in between. The germline gives CDR1 SGHRS, CDR2 YFSETQ. CDR3 in DNA: TGCGCCAGCAGCCCAACCGCACCGACAGATACGCAGTATTTT. This translates into CASSPTAPTDTQYF.

This chain uses TRBV7-9 with TRBJ1-2; 7 bases line up with TRBD1. This CDR3 is 14 amino acids long. V trimming: 4 bases; J trimming: 4 bases; junction bases outside the gene matches: 6. Germline-derived CDR1 and CDR2 are SEHNR and FQNEAQ (reference sequence). CDR3: CASSSGQKLYGYTF. The CDR3, as DNA: TGTGCCAGCAGCTCGGGACAGAAGCTCTATGGCTACACCTTC.

This clonotype appeared many times. The gene calls are TRBV28 and TRBJ2-5, with D tentatively TRBD1 (6 bases). Germline V gene lookup returns CDR1 MDHEN and CDR2 SYDVKM. The CDR3 is 14 amino acids. V lost 3 bases and J lost 2, with 10 bases in between. The CDR3, as DNA: TGTGCCAGCAGTTTTACAGGGAAACAAGAGACCCAGTACTTC. Its protein is CASSFTGKQETQYF.

The rearrangement joins TRBV7-9 to TRBJ1-1; D uncertain. Trimming took off 1 base at V and 7 bases at J, with 10 bases between the two ends. This CDR3 region has 13 residues. The germline gives CDR1 SEHNR, CDR2 FQNEAQ (reference sequence). The CDR3 protein is CASSLDTPFEAFF. The CDR3 region has the DNA TGTGCCAGCAGCTTAGACACCCCGTTTGAAGCTTTCTTT.

This clonotype was observed at least ten times. V is TRBV12-3 or TRBV12-4 and J is TRBJ1-2; D is uncertain. Trimming took 6 bases from V and 0 from J, leaving 11 bases between them. The CDR3 loop spans 14 amino acids. CDR3 residues: CASSPWDANYGYTF. As DNA, the CDR3 is TGTGCCAGCAGCCCTTGGGATGCTAACTATGGCTACACCTTC.

In this sample, this clonotype turned up many times. The gene calls are TRBV12-3 or TRBV12-4 and TRBJ2-7; D gene ambiguous. The CDR3 totals 13 residues. V dropped 5 bases and J dropped 1 base, with 9 bases sitting between them. CDR3 DNA: TGTGCCAGCAGTCCGTACTTATCCTACGAGCAGTACTTC. Protein sequence: CASSPYLSYEQYF.

This clonotype was picked up a small number of times. This rearrangement joins TRBV7-6 to TRBJ2-6; unclear D gene. Germline V gene lookup returns CDR1 SGHVS and CDR2 FNYEAQ. The CDR3 spans 15 residues. The germline V and J ends were trimmed by 4 bases and 0 bases, with 7 bases remaining between them. DNA for the CDR3: TGTGCCAGCAGCTACCAGGCCTCTGGGGCCAACGTCCTGACTTTC. Protein: CASSYQASGANVLTF.

This clonotype was counted between two and nine times. The CDR3 sequence is CASSESGTGGTYGYTF. The DNA for the CDR3 is TGTGCCAGCAGTGAATCGGGGACAGGGGGCACCTATGGCTACACCTTC. This sequence joins TRBV25-1 and TRBJ1-2, with TRBD1 matching 12 bases. V lost 1 base, J lost 4 bases, and 4 bases stayed unmatched. CDR3 length: 16 amino acids. Germline V gene data show CDR1 as MGHDK and CDR2 as SYGVNS.

This clonotype was observed a handful of times. This chain connects TRBV5-1 to TRBJ2-5; 8 bases agree with TRBD2. J was trimmed by 2 bases and V by 2 bases; bases with no gene match: 8. The CDR3 is made up of 16 amino acids. CDR1 and CDR2 (germline): SGHRS, YFSETQ. This chain's CDR3 is CASSLMSSGPQETQYF. As DNA, the CDR3 is TGCGCCAGCAGCTTAATGTCTAGCGGGCCGCAAGAGACCCAGTACTTC.

This clonotype showed up just a few times. The chain carries TRBV5-1 and TRBJ1-1, with a tentative D call TRBD1 (6 bases). Trimming shortened V by 0 bases and J by 1 base, and 10 bases separated the two germline ends. CDR1 is SGHRS and CDR2 is YFSETQ in the germline V gene. The CDR3 covers 15 residues. The CDR3 sequence: CASSLDGRGNTEAFF. The CDR3 DNA follows: TGCGCCAGCAGCTTGGATGGCAGGGGGAACACTGAAGCTTTCTTT. The full variable domain, rest sourced from reference TRBV5-1 and TRBJ1-1, is KAGVTQTPRYLIKTRGQQVTLSCSPISGHRSVSWYQQTPGQGLQFLFEYFSETQRNKGNFPGRFSGRQFSNSRSEMNVSTLELGDSALYLCASSLDGRGNTEAFFGQGTRLTVV.

This clonotype was seen repeatedly, ten times or more. V gene TRBV5-1 combines with J gene TRBJ2-1, with a possible D match to TRBD1 (6 bases). The CDR3 length is 15 residues. Trimming pared 1 base from V and 4 bases from J, leaving 12 bases between. Germline V CDR1 and CDR2: SGHRS, YFSETQ. CDR3 DNA: TGCGCCAGCAGCTTGCTTCAGGGGAAATACAATGAGCAGTTCTTC. Translation gives CASSLLQGKYNEQFF. Full variable domain (missing parts from reference TRBV5-1 and TRBJ2-1): KAGVTQTPRYLIKTRGQQVTLSCSPISGHRSVSWYQQTPGQGLQFLFEYFSETQRNKGNFPGRFSGRQFSNSRSEMNVSTLELGDSALYLCASSLLQGKYNEQFFGPGTRLTVL.

Written as DNA, the CDR3 is TGTGCCAGCAGTACCCGGACAGAGAACACCGGGGAGCTGTTTTTT. Protein sequence: CASSTRTENTGELFF. The J gene is TRBJ2-2, the V gene TRBV7-9; D is perhaps TRBD1 (6 bases). Per the germline V gene, CDR1 is SEHNR and CDR2 is FQNEAQ (reference sequence). V lost 6 bases and J 1 base, leaving 12 bases between the germline ends. CDR3 length: 15 amino acids.

This clonotype was seen ten or more times. The chain carries TRBV12-3 or TRBV12-4 and TRBJ1-5, with D perhaps TRBD1 (5 bases). V shed 4 bases and J shed 4 bases, with 20 bases lying between them. This CDR3 region has 17 residues. As DNA, the CDR3 is TGTGCCAGCAGTTCCGGAGGTCGGGTAGGGGCAAATCAGCCCCAGCATTTT. Residues: CASSSGGRVGANQPQHF.

This clonotype was seen many times. The chain links TRBV5-1 to TRBJ2-1, with TRBD2 matching over 9 bases. Germline-derived CDR1 and CDR2 are SGHRS and YFSETQ. After removal of 4 bases from V and 5 bases from J, the junction contained 7 bases not matched to a gene. This CDR3 has 15 residues. CDR3 bases: TGCGCCAGCAGCCAGAGCGGGGGGCATAACAATGAGCAGTTCTTC. Encoded protein: CASSQSGGHNNEQFF.